This T cell receptor (beta chain) was sequenced during a study of cytomegalovirus exposure and HLA in healthy donors. About the research overall: Falling in the Caucasian-associated ancestry cluster were about 80% of around 370 genotyped donors.

General study results and limits: Trimming of TCR beta V- and J-genes showed a link, identified in a later analysis, to a missense DCLRE1C variant.

V lost 3 bases, J lost 4 bases, and 7 bases lay in between. Germline V gives CDR1 LNHDA, CDR2 SQIVND (reference sequence). The CDR3 loop spans 13 amino acids. Regarding this clone: What it binds is not known.

A multiplex PCR was run with 60 Vbeta primers and 13 Jbeta primers. TCRdb's table, derived via immunoSEQ multiplex PCR, lists solely in-frame clones and lacks some. The sample has approximately 110,000 clones; 60% to 85% are singletons. The rearrangement joins TRBV19 to TRBJ1-5; D might be TRBD1 (5 bases). The sample was PBMCs. The receptor was derived from a man in his forties or fifties in good health and CMV-seronegative. The CDR3, as DNA: TGTGCCAGTAGTATTCACAGGAATCAGCCCCAGCATTTT. Translated, it gives CASSIHRNQPQHF.